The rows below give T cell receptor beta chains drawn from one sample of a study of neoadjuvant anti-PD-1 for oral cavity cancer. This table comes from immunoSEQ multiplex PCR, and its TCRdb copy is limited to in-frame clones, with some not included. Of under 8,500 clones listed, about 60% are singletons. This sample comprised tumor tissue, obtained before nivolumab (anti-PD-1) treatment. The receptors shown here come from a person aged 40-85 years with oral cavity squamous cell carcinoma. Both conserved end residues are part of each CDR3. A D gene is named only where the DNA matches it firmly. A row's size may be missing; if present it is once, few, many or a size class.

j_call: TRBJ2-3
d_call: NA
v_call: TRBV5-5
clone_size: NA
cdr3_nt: TGTGCCAGCAGCCTTGCCCTCTCAGATACGCAGTATTTT
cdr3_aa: CASSLALSDTQYF

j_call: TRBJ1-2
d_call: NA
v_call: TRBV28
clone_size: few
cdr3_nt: TGTGCCAGCAGACAGGACGTTGAAGGCTACACCTTC
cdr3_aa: CASRQDVEGYTF

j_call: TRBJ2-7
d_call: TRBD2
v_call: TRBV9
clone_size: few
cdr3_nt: TGTGCCAGCAGCCCTCTAGCGGGGGCCACCTACGAGCAGTACTTC
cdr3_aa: CASSPLAGATYEQYF

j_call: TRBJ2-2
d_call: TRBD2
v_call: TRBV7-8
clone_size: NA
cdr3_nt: TGTGCCAGCAGCTCCCAGCGGGGGGTTGGGGAGCTGTTTTTT
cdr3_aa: CASSSQRGVGELFF

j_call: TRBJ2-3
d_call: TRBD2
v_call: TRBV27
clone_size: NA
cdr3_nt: TGTGCCAGCAGAAAAGGGACTAGCCTCACCCCCACAGATACGCAGTATTTT
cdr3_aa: CASRKGTSLTPTDTQYF

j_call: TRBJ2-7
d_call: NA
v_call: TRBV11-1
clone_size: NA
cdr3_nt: TGTGCCAGCAGCCCCCCCGGGTACGAGCAGTACTTC
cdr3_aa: CASSPPGYEQYF

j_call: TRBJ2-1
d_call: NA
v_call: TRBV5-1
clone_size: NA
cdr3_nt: TGCGCCAGCAGCTTGAGGGACCCGGGCGGTGAGCAGTTCTTC
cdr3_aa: CASSLRDPGGEQFF

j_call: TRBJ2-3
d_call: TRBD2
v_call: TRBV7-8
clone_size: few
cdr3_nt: TGTGCCAGCAGCTTGTGGACTAGCGGGGGGACAGATACGCAGTATTTT
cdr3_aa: CASSLWTSGGTDTQYF

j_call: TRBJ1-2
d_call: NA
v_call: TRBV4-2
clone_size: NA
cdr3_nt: TGTGCCAGCAGCCATACCCAGACAAGCTTGGGGCGAAACTATGGCTACACCTTC
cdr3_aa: CASSHTQTSLGRNYGYTF

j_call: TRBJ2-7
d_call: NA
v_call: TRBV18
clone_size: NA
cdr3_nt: TGTGCCAGCTCACCACGTTCAGGAAGCTCCTACGAGCAGTACTTC
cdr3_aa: CASSPRSGSSYEQYF

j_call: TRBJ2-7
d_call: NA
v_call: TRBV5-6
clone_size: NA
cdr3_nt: TGTGCCAGCAGCGCGGGACTCAGCTCCTACGAGCAGTACTTC
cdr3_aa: CASSAGLSSYEQYF

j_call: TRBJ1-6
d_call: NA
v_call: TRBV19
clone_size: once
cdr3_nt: TGTGCCAGTAACTTTCTAAATTCACCCCTCCACTTT
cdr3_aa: CASNFLNSPLHF

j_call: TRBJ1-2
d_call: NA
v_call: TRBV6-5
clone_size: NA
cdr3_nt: TGTGCCAGCAGCCCCGCCGTGGAGGGAGGCTACACCTTC
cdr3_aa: CASSPAVEGGYTF

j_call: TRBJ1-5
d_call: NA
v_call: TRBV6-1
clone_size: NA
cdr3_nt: TGTGCCAGCAGTGAATCTGCAGGTTATAGCAATCAGCCCCAGCATTTT
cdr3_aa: CASSESAGYSNQPQHF

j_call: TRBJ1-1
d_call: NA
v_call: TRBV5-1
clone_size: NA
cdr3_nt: TGCGCCAGCAGCTTGGCCAAGGGCACCTTGAACACTGAAGCTTTCTTT
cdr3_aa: CASSLAKGTLNTEAFF

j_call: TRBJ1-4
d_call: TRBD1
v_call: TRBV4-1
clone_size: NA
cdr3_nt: TGCGCCAGCAGCCAAGAGGGACAGGGGGCGGAAAAACTGTTTTTT
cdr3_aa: CASSQEGQGAEKLFF

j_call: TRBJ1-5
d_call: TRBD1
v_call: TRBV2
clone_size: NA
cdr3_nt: TGTGCCAGCAGTGAAAGACAGGGGAGACAGCCCCAGCATTTT
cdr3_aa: CASSERQGRQPQHF

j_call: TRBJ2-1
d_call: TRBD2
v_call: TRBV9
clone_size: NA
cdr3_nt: TGTGCCAGCAGCGCCCATCTAGCGGGGGAGAGGGATGAGCAGTTCTTC
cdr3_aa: CASSAHLAGERDEQFF

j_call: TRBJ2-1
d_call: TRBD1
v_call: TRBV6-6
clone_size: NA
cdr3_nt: TGTGCCAGCAGACCCCCGGGAGGGACAGGGGGCAATGAGCAGTTCTTC
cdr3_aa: CASRPPGGTGGNEQFF

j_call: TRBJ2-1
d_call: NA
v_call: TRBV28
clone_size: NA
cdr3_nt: TGTGCCAGCAGTTTACAGCAGGGGCACAATGAGCAGTTCTTC
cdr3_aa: CASSLQQGHNEQFF

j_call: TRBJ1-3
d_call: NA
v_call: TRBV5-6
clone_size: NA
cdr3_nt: TGTGCCAGCAGCCTCGCGGGGGTACCTGGAAACACCATATATTTT
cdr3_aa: CASSLAGVPGNTIYF

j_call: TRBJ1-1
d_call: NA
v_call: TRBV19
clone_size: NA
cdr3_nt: TGTGCCAGTAAGGTGCAGGGAACAAACACTGAAGCTTTCTTT
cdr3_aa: CASKVQGTNTEAFF

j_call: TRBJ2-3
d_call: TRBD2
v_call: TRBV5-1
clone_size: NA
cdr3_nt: TGCGCCAGCAGCTTGGGAAGACTAGCGGGGTACACAGATACGCAGTATTTT
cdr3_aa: CASSLGRLAGYTDTQYF

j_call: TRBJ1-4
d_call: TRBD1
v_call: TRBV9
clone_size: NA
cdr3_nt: TGTGCCAGCAGCCCCCGGACAGGTGGTTCTAATGAAAAACTGTTTTTT
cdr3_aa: CASSPRTGGSNEKLFF

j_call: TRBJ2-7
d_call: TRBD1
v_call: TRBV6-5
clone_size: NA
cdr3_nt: TGTGCCAGCAGTTACTCCGGACAGGCAAACTACGAGCAGTACTTC
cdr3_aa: CASSYSGQANYEQYF

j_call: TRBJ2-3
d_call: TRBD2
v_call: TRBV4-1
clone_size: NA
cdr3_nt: TGCGCCAGCAGCCATTCCGGGACTAGCGGGAGTATGCAGTATTTT
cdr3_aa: CASSHSGTSGSMQYF

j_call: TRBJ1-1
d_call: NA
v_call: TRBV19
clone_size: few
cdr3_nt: TGTGCCAGTTCAAAACACCGGACTGAAGCTTTCTTT
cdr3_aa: CASSKHRTEAFF

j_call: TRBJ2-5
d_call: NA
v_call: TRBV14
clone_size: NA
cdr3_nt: TGTGCCAGCAGCCCCAATCTGATTGCGGGGTCCCGGGAAGAGACCCAGTACTTC
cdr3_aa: CASSPNLIAGSREETQYF

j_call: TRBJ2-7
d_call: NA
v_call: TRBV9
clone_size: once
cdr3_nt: TGTGCCAGCAGCGTGGTTGCTACCTCCTACGAGCAGTACTTC
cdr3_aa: CASSVVATSYEQYF

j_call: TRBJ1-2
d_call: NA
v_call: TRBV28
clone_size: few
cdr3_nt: TGTGCCAGCAAAACAGGGCCAAATGGCTACACCTTC
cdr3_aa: CASKTGPNGYTF

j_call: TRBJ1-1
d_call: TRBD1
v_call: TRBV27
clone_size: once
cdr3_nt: TGTGCCAGCAGTGTTCGGATGGTCGGGACAGGGGTTGCTGGCACTGAAGCTTTCTTT
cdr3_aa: CASSVRMVGTGVAGTEAFF

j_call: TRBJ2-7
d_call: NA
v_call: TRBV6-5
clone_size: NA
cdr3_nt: TGTGCCAGCAGTTACTCGGGGAGATTCGACGAGCAGTACTTC
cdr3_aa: CASSYSGRFDEQYF

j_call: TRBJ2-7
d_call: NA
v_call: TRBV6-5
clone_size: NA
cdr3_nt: TGTGCCAGCTCGCGGGGGCAGTTTAGATACGAGCAGTACTTC
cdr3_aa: CASSRGQFRYEQYF

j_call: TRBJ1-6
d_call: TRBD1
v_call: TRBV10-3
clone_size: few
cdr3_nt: TGTGCCATCAGTCCCTCGACAGGGGAATATAATTCACCCCTCCACTTT
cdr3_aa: CAISPSTGEYNSPLHF

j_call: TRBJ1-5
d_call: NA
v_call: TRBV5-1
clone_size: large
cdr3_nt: TGCGCCAGCAGCCTTGGAGACCTACCCGACCAGCCCCAGCATTTT
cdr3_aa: CASSLGDLPDQPQHF

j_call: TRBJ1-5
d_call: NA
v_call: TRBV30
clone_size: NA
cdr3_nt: TGTGCCTGGAGGGGACATCCGAATCAGCCCCAGCATTTT
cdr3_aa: CAWRGHPNQPQHF

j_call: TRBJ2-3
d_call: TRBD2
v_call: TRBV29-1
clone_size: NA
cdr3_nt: TGCAGCACGAGCGGGACCAGCACAGATACGCAGTATTTT
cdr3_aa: CSTSGTSTDTQYF

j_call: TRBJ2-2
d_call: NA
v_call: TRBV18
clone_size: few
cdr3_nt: TGTGCCAGCTCACCAAGGGCCGTCGCGAACACCGGGGAGCTGTTTTTT
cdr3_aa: CASSPRAVANTGELFF

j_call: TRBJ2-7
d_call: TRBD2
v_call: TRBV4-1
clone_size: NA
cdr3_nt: TGCGCCAGCAGCCAAGTACTAGCGGGGGGCGCTATGACCTACGAGCAGTACTTC
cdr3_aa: CASSQVLAGGAMTYEQYF

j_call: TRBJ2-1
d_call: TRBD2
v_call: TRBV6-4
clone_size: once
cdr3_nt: TGTGCCAGCAGTGAATCGGGCGGGAGGGTAGATGAGCAGTTCTTC
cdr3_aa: CASSESGGRVDEQFF

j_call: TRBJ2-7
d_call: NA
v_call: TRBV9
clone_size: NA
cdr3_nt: TGTGCCAGCAGCGTAGTGGGAGACGGTACTGGCGAGCAGTACTTC
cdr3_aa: CASSVVGDGTGEQYF